The rows below give T cell receptor beta chains drawn from one sample of a study of neurological immune-mediated disorders. Using its own MiXCR run on the 5' RACE reads, TCRdb lists one record per CDR3 protein. The sample contains tens of thousands of distinct CDR3 sequences, less than 15% of which appear only once. Input material: PBMCs. The receptors originated from a man aged 30 to 39 in good health. CDR3s include the opening cysteine and the closing phenylalanine or tryptophan. A D gene is named only where the DNA matches it firmly. Size tells how often a clone was seen (once, few, many) or the class of an expanded clone, and some rows leave it out.

cdr3_nt: TGCAGCGTTGATAGGCCGGGACCGTCTCTTTACGAGCAGTACTTC
cdr3_aa: CSVDRPGPSLYEQYF
clone_size: many
v_call: TRBV29-1
d_call: -
cdr3_length: 15
j_call: TRBJ2-7

cdr3_nt: TGCAGTGCTAGAGACACAGGGGGCAGAACTGAAGCTTTCTTT
cdr3_aa: CSARDTGGRTEAFF
clone_size: many
v_call: TRBV20-1
d_call: TRBD1
cdr3_length: 14
j_call: TRBJ1-1

cdr3_nt: TGCAGTGCCCATAGCGGGAGCAGAGGATTGGAGACCCAGTACTTC
cdr3_aa: CSAHSGSRGLETQYF
clone_size: many
v_call: TRBV20-1
d_call: TRBD2
cdr3_length: 15
j_call: TRBJ2-5

cdr3_nt: TGTGCCAGCAGTTACGCGCAGGCTACCTCCTACAATGAGCAGTTCTTC
cdr3_aa: CASSYAQATSYNEQFF
clone_size: many
v_call: TRBV6-6
d_call: -
cdr3_length: 16
j_call: TRBJ2-1

cdr3_nt: TGTGCCAGCAGCTTAGGGGCTAGCAGTTACGTGTACGAGCAGTACTTC
cdr3_aa: CASSLGASSYVYEQYF
clone_size: -
v_call: TRBV7-2
d_call: -
cdr3_length: 16
j_call: TRBJ2-7

cdr3_nt: -
cdr3_aa: CASSLVGVGEQYFGPGTEAFF
clone_size: -
v_call: TRBV5-1
d_call: -
cdr3_length: 21
j_call: TRBJ1-1

cdr3_nt: TGCGCCAGCGCAGCGGGAGAGAACAATGAGCAGTTCTTC
cdr3_aa: CASAAGENNEQFF
clone_size: many
v_call: TRBV5-1
d_call: TRBD2
cdr3_length: 13
j_call: TRBJ2-1

cdr3_nt: TGTGCCAGCAGCGTAGTTGGGGCGGGAGGGGCCTACAATGAGCAGTTCTTC
cdr3_aa: CASSVVGAGGAYNEQFF
clone_size: few
v_call: TRBV9
d_call: TRBD2
cdr3_length: 17
j_call: TRBJ2-1

cdr3_nt: TGTGCCAGCAGCCAAGTTAGGTATTCACCCCTCCACTTT
cdr3_aa: CASSQVRYSPLHF
clone_size: many
v_call: TRBV14
d_call: -
cdr3_length: 13
j_call: TRBJ1-6

cdr3_nt: TGCGCCAGCAGCTCCATCATCACAGATACGCAGTATTTT
cdr3_aa: CASSSIITDTQYF
clone_size: many
v_call: TRBV5-1
d_call: -
cdr3_length: 13
j_call: TRBJ2-3

cdr3_nt: TGTGCCAGCAGGCCCACTAGAATGGCAGAGACCCAGTACTTC
cdr3_aa: CASRPTRMAETQYF
clone_size: many
v_call: TRBV2
d_call: -
cdr3_length: 14
j_call: TRBJ2-5

cdr3_nt: TGCAGTGCGAAGGGGGCTAGCGGGAGGGAGCAGTACTTC
cdr3_aa: CSAKGASGREQYF
clone_size: many
v_call: TRBV20-1
d_call: TRBD2
cdr3_length: 13
j_call: TRBJ2-7

cdr3_nt: TGCGCCAGCAGCCTGGGTCGGGGGACAGGGGGCGACGAGCAGTACTTC
cdr3_aa: CASSLGRGTGGDEQYF
clone_size: many
v_call: TRBV5-1
d_call: TRBD1
cdr3_length: 16
j_call: TRBJ2-7

cdr3_nt: TGTGCCAGCAGCCAAGGGGGGGTTTGGAGTCGCACAGATACGCAGTATTTT
cdr3_aa: CASSQGGVWSRTDTQYF
clone_size: many
v_call: TRBV3-1
d_call: -
cdr3_length: 17
j_call: TRBJ2-3

cdr3_nt: TGTGCCACCAGCAGGTACTACGGGAGCGACTACGAGCAGTACTTC
cdr3_aa: CATSRYYGSDYEQYF
clone_size: many
v_call: TRBV15
d_call: -
cdr3_length: 15
j_call: TRBJ2-7

cdr3_nt: TGTGCCAGCAGCCAACTAGCGTCAAGCACAGATACGCAGTATTTT
cdr3_aa: CASSQLASSTDTQYF
clone_size: many
v_call: TRBV12-3/TRBV12-4
d_call: TRBD2
cdr3_length: 15
j_call: TRBJ2-3

cdr3_nt: TGTGCCAGCAGTTCCCACACGGAAAATGAGCAGTTCTTC
cdr3_aa: CASSSHTENEQFF
clone_size: many
v_call: TRBV12-3/TRBV12-4
d_call: -
cdr3_length: 13
j_call: TRBJ2-1

cdr3_nt: TGTGCCAGCAGTTACGGGACAGGGCAATACGAGCAGTACTTC
cdr3_aa: CASSYGTGQYEQYF
clone_size: many
v_call: TRBV6-5
d_call: TRBD1
cdr3_length: 14
j_call: TRBJ2-7

cdr3_nt: TGTGCCAGCAGTGAGACAGGGGACACCGGGGAGCTGTTTTTT
cdr3_aa: CASSETGDTGELFF
clone_size: many
v_call: TRBV6-4
d_call: TRBD1
cdr3_length: 14
j_call: TRBJ2-2

cdr3_nt: TGTGCCAGCAGTTCCACCCAAGGGACCGGACAAGAGACCCAGTACTTC
cdr3_aa: CASSSTQGTGQETQYF
clone_size: many
v_call: TRBV28
d_call: -
cdr3_length: 16
j_call: TRBJ2-5

cdr3_nt: TGCGCCAGCAGCTTAACCTCTGGGTCCTACGAGCAGTACTTC
cdr3_aa: CASSLTSGSYEQYF
clone_size: many
v_call: TRBV5-1
d_call: -
cdr3_length: 14
j_call: TRBJ2-7

cdr3_nt: TGTGCCAGCAGCTCCGGGACTAGCGGGAGGCCCCACTTC
cdr3_aa: CASSSGTSGRPHF
clone_size: many
v_call: TRBV11-1
d_call: TRBD2
cdr3_length: 13
j_call: TRBJ2-7

cdr3_nt: TGTGCCAGCAGAAGAAGTGTGGGGACCACCTACGAGCAGTACTTC
cdr3_aa: CASRRSVGTTYEQYF
clone_size: many
v_call: TRBV7-8
d_call: -
cdr3_length: 15
j_call: TRBJ2-7

cdr3_nt: TGCAGTGCTAGTCTGGGAACAGCTGGAAACACCATATATTTT
cdr3_aa: CSASLGTAGNTIYF
clone_size: many
v_call: TRBV20-1
d_call: -
cdr3_length: 14
j_call: TRBJ1-3

cdr3_nt: TGCAGCGATGGACAGGGGCATGAGCAGTTCTTC
cdr3_aa: CSDGQGHEQFF
clone_size: many
v_call: TRBV29-1
d_call: TRBD1
cdr3_length: 11
j_call: TRBJ2-1

cdr3_nt: TGTGCCAGCAGTATGAACACTGAAGCTTTCTTT
cdr3_aa: CASSMNTEAFF
clone_size: many
v_call: TRBV27
d_call: -
cdr3_length: 11
j_call: TRBJ1-1

cdr3_nt: TGCGCCAGCAGTCCCAGTACTGGACCGGTCAAGGGGCACTATGGCTACACCTTC
cdr3_aa: CASSPSTGPVKGHYGYTF
clone_size: many
v_call: TRBV10-1
d_call: -
cdr3_length: 18
j_call: TRBJ1-2

cdr3_nt: TGTGCCAGCACACCCGGTTGGCAGGTGGACAATTCACCCCTCCACTTT
cdr3_aa: CASTPGWQVDNSPLHF
clone_size: many
v_call: TRBV2
d_call: -
cdr3_length: 16
j_call: TRBJ1-6

cdr3_nt: TGCAGCGTAAAATCGAACATCGGGGAGCTGTTTTTT
cdr3_aa: CSVKSNIGELFF
clone_size: -
v_call: TRBV29-1
d_call: -
cdr3_length: 12
j_call: TRBJ2-2

cdr3_nt: TGCAGTGCTAGCGTACAGGGGTACCCCTACGAGCAGTACTTC
cdr3_aa: CSASVQGYPYEQYF
clone_size: many
v_call: TRBV20-1
d_call: TRBD1
cdr3_length: 14
j_call: TRBJ2-7

cdr3_nt: TGTGCCATCAGCAGGGGTGGGAGCAATCAGCCCCAGCATTTT
cdr3_aa: CAISRGGSNQPQHF
clone_size: many
v_call: TRBV10-3
d_call: -
cdr3_length: 14
j_call: TRBJ1-5

cdr3_nt: TGTGCCACCAGTGATTTGAGAGGGGGCCAAGAGACCCAGTACTTC
cdr3_aa: CATSDLRGGQETQYF
clone_size: many
v_call: TRBV24-1
d_call: -
cdr3_length: 15
j_call: TRBJ2-5

cdr3_nt: TGCAGTGCCGAGGGGAGTACGGGAAACACCATATATTTT
cdr3_aa: CSAEGSTGNTIYF
clone_size: many
v_call: TRBV20-1
d_call: -
cdr3_length: 13
j_call: TRBJ1-3

cdr3_nt: TGCAGTGCTAGAGAGATTGCGCAAGAGACCCAGTACTTC
cdr3_aa: CSAREIAQETQYF
clone_size: many
v_call: TRBV20-1
d_call: -
cdr3_length: 13
j_call: TRBJ2-5

cdr3_nt: TGCTCCAGCAGTCTTGGTAGTAGAAACATTCAGTACTTC
cdr3_aa: CSSSLGSRNIQYF
clone_size: -
v_call: TRBV10-1
d_call: -
cdr3_length: 13
j_call: TRBJ2-4

cdr3_nt: TGTGCCAGCAGCCGGGACACTACATTCGGGGAGACCCAGTACTTC
cdr3_aa: CASSRDTTFGETQYF
clone_size: many
v_call: TRBV27
d_call: -
cdr3_length: 15
j_call: TRBJ2-5

cdr3_nt: TGCGCCAGCAGTAGGGACTTAGTGGTTGCGGACTCTGGAAACACCATATATTTT
cdr3_aa: CASSRDLVVADSGNTIYF
clone_size: few
v_call: TRBV5-1
d_call: -
cdr3_length: 18
j_call: TRBJ1-3

cdr3_nt: TGCAGCGTGGAGCCGACAGGGGTGACAGATACGCAGTATTTT
cdr3_aa: CSVEPTGVTDTQYF
clone_size: medium-sized
v_call: TRBV29-1
d_call: TRBD1
cdr3_length: 14
j_call: TRBJ2-3

cdr3_nt: TGTGCCAGCAGTTACTCTTCAGCGAACACTGAAGCTTTCTTT
cdr3_aa: CASSYSSANTEAFF
clone_size: many
v_call: TRBV6-5
d_call: -
cdr3_length: 14
j_call: TRBJ1-1

cdr3_nt: TGTGCCAGCAGCCAGATGGGAGGAGGGTTGGAGGCTTTCTTT
cdr3_aa: CASSQMGGGLEAFF
clone_size: many
v_call: TRBV14
d_call: -
cdr3_length: 14
j_call: TRBJ1-1

cdr3_nt: TGTGCCAGCAGCCCCCAGGTCTCCTACAATGAGCAGTTCTTC
cdr3_aa: CASSPQVSYNEQFF
clone_size: many
v_call: TRBV11-1
d_call: -
cdr3_length: 14
j_call: TRBJ2-1

cdr3_nt: TGTGCCAGCAGTCCGACAGGGGGACCGGCAACTAATGAAAAACTGTTTTTT
cdr3_aa: CASSPTGGPATNEKLFF
clone_size: many
v_call: TRBV27
d_call: TRBD1
cdr3_length: 17
j_call: TRBJ1-4

cdr3_nt: TGTGCCAGCAGAGCCCCCGGTTATATGTCGGACGAGCAGTACTTC
cdr3_aa: CASRAPGYMSDEQYF
clone_size: many
v_call: TRBV6-6
d_call: -
cdr3_length: 15
j_call: TRBJ2-7

cdr3_nt: TGTGCCAGCAATCCGGTAGGGGAAAAAAGGCCAGATACGCAGTATTTT
cdr3_aa: CASNPVGEKRPDTQYF
clone_size: many
v_call: TRBV27
d_call: -
cdr3_length: 16
j_call: TRBJ2-3

cdr3_nt: TGTGCCAGCAGCCCAGCGGCCTTTCGGGATGGCTACACCTTC
cdr3_aa: CASSPAAFRDGYTF
clone_size: many
v_call: TRBV7-9
d_call: -
cdr3_length: 14
j_call: TRBJ1-2

cdr3_nt: TGTGCCAGCAGCGCACTAGTTGGAGTGTCCGAGCAGTACTTC
cdr3_aa: CASSALVGVSEQYF
clone_size: once
v_call: TRBV6-5
d_call: -
cdr3_length: 14
j_call: TRBJ2-7

cdr3_nt: TGTGCCAGCGAAAGCCTCAATGGGCGGCCAGGGGAGCTGTTTTTT
cdr3_aa: CASESLNGRPGELFF
clone_size: few
v_call: TRBV6-6
d_call: -
cdr3_length: 15
j_call: TRBJ2-2

cdr3_nt: TGCGCCAGCAGCCTAGCGGGAGGCAATGAGCAGTTCTTC
cdr3_aa: CASSLAGGNEQFF
clone_size: many
v_call: TRBV5-1
d_call: TRBD2
cdr3_length: 13
j_call: TRBJ2-1

cdr3_nt: TGCGCCAGCAGTGTGAGGCTTACTAGCGGGAGAATCTACGAGCAGTACTTC
cdr3_aa: CASSVRLTSGRIYEQYF
clone_size: many
v_call: TRBV10-2
d_call: TRBD2
cdr3_length: 17
j_call: TRBJ2-7

cdr3_nt: TGTGCCAGCAGTAAACGAATAACGACAGGGACTAGCAATCAGCCCCAGCATTTT
cdr3_aa: CASSKRITTGTSNQPQHF
clone_size: many
v_call: TRBV2
d_call: TRBD1
cdr3_length: 18
j_call: TRBJ1-5

cdr3_nt: TGTGCCAGCAGTGGATATCTTGATACGCTGTATTTT
cdr3_aa: CASSGYLDTLYF
clone_size: -
v_call: TRBV2
d_call: -
cdr3_length: 12
j_call: TRBJ2-3

cdr3_nt: TGTGCCAGCATCCGGGGCGAGGGATACAATGAGCAGTTCTTC
cdr3_aa: CASIRGEGYNEQFF
clone_size: many
v_call: TRBV6-6
d_call: -
cdr3_length: 14
j_call: TRBJ2-1

cdr3_nt: TGTGCCAGCAGAAAGGATCCGGGACAGTGGAAAAAGGTGGCTTTCTTT
cdr3_aa: CASRKDPGQWKKVAFF
clone_size: many
v_call: TRBV25-1
d_call: TRBD1
cdr3_length: 16
j_call: TRBJ1-1

cdr3_nt: TGTGCCAGCAGCTTATCGGAGAATGAGCAATTCTTC
cdr3_aa: CASSLSENEQFF
clone_size: -
v_call: TRBV7-9
d_call: -
cdr3_length: 12
j_call: TRBJ2-1

cdr3_nt: TGTGCCAGCAGTGGGGTAGGAAAAGGGGGCGGCTACAATGAGCAGTTCTTC
cdr3_aa: CASSGVGKGGGYNEQFF
clone_size: many
v_call: TRBV12-3/TRBV12-4
d_call: TRBD1
cdr3_length: 17
j_call: TRBJ2-1

cdr3_nt: TGTGCCAGCAGTTATAGGTCCCCGACTAGCGGGAGAAACAATGAGCAGTTCTTC
cdr3_aa: CASSYRSPTSGRNNEQFF
clone_size: -
v_call: TRBV6-5
d_call: TRBD2
cdr3_length: 18
j_call: TRBJ2-1

cdr3_nt: TGTGCCAGCAGTGAGGCCGGTATACAGGGGCCCCAGCATTTT
cdr3_aa: CASSEAGIQGPQHF
clone_size: many
v_call: TRBV5-6
d_call: -
cdr3_length: 14
j_call: TRBJ1-5